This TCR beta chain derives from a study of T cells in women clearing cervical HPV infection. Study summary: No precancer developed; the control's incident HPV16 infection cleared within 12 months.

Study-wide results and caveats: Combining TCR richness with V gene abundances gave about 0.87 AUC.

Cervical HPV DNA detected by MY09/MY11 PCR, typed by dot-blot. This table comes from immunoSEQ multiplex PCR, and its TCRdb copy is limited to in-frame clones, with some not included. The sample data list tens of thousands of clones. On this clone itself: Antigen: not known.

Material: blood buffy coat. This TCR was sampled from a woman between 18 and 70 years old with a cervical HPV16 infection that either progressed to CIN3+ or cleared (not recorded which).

This chain's CDR3 is CAWSGQGRVDTEAFF. The sequenced part of the CDR3 DNA is TGTGCCTGGAGTGGACAGGGCCGGGTGGACACTGAA. This sequence joins TRBV30 and TRBJ1-1; 7 bases map to TRBD1. The read ends 3 residues shy of where the CDR3 ends; the end is completed using the germline J gene. Germline V gives CDR1 GTSNPN, CDR2 SVGIG (reference sequence). V dropped 1 base and J dropped 3; count of bases not matched to a gene: 8. The CDR3 consists of 15 residues.